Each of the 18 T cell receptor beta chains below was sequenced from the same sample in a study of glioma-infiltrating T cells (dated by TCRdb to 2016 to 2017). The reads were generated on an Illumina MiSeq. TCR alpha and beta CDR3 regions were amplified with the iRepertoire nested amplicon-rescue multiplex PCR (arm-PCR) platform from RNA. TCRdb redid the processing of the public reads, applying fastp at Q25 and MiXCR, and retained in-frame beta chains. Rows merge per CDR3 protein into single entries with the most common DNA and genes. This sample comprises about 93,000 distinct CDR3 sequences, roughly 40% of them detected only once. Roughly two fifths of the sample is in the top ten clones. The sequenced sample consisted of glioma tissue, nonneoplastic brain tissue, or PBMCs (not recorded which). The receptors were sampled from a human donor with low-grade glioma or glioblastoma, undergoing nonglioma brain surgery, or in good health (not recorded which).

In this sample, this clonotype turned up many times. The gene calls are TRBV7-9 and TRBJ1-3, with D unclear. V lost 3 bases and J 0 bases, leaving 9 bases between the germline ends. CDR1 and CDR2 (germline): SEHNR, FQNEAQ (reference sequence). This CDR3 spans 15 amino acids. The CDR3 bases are TGTGCCAGCAGCTTTGTCGGGAACTCTGGAAACACCATATATTTT. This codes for CASSFVGNSGNTIYF.

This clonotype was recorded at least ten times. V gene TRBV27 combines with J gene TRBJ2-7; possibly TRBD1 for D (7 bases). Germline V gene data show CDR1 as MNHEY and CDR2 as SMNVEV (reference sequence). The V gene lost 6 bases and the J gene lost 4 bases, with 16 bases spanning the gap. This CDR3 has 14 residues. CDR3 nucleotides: TGTGCCAGCAGCCCCGCGGGACAGACTTACGAGCAGTACTTC. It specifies CASSPAGQTYEQYF.

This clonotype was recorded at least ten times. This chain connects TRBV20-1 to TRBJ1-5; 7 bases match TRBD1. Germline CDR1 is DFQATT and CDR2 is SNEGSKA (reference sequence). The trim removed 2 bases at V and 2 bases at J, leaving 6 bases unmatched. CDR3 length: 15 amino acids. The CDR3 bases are TGCAGTGCTAGAAGGGCGGGACAGCGCAATCAGCCCCAGCATTTT. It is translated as CSARRAGQRNQPQHF.

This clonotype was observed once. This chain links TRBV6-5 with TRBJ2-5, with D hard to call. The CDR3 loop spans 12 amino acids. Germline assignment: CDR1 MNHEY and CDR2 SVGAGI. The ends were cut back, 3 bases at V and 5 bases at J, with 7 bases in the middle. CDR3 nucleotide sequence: TGTGCCAGCAGTTATACCGCGGAGACCCAGTACTTC. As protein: CASSYTAETQYF.

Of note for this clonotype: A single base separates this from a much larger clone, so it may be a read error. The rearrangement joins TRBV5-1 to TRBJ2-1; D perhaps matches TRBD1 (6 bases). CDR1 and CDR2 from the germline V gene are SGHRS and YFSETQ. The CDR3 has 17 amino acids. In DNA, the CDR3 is TGCGCCGGCAGCTTGGCTGGGACACTCAGCTCCTACAATGAGCAGTTCTTC. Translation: CAGSLAGTLSSYNEQFF. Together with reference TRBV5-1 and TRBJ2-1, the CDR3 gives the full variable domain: KAGVTQTPRYLIKTRGQQVTLSCSPISGHRSVSWYQQTPGQGLQFLFEYFSETQRNKGNFPGRFSGRQFSNSRSEMNVSTLELGDSALYLCAGSLAGTLSSYNEQFFGPGTRLTVL.

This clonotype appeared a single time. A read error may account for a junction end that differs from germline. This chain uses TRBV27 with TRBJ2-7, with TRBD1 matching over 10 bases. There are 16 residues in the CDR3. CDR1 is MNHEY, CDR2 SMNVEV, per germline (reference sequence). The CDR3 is CVSSLSGQGGSDEQYF. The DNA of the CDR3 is TGTGTCAGCAGCTTAAGTGGACAGGGGGGTTCAGACGAGCAGTACTTC.

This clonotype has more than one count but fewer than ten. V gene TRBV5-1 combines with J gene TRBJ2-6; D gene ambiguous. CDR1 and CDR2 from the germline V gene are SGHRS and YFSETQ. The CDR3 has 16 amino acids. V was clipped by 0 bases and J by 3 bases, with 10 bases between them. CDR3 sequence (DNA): TGCGCCAGCAGCTTGGAAGGCAGCTATGGGGCCAACGTCCTGACTTTC. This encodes CASSLEGSYGANVLTF.

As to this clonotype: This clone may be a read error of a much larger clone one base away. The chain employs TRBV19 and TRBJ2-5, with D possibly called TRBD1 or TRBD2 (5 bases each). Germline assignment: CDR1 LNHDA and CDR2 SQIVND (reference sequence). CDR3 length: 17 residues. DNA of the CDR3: TGTGCCAGTAGAAAAGGGGCAGGGACCGAGGCCCAAGAGGCCCAGTACTTC. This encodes CASRKGAGTEAQEAQYF.

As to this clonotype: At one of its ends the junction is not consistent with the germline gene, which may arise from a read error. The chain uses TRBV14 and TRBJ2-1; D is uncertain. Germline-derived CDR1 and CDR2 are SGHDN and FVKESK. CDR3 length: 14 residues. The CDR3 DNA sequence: TGTGCCAGCAGACAAGATCGCCTCCTAAATGAGCGGTTCTTC. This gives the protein CASRQDRLLNERFF. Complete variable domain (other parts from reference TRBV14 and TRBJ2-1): EAGVTQFPSHSVIEKGQTVTLRCDPISGHDNLYWYRRVMGKEIKFLLHFVKESKQDESGMPNNRFLAERTGGTYSTLKVQPAELEDSGVYFCASRQDRLLNERFFGPGTRLTVL.

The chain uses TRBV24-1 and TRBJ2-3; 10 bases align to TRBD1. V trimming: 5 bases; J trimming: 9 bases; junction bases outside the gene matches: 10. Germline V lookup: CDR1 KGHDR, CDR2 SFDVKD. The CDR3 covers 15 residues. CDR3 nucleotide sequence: TGTGCCACCAGTGCCCGACAGGGGGCAGCTAAAACGCAGTATTTT. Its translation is CATSARQGAAKTQYF.

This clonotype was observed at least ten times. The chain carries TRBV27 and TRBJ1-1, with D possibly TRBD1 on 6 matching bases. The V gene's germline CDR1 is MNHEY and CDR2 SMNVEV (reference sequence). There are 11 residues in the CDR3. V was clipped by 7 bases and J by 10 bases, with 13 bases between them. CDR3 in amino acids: CASIRGPRAFF. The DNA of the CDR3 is TGTGCCAGCATCCGGGGGCCCCGAGCTTTCTTT.

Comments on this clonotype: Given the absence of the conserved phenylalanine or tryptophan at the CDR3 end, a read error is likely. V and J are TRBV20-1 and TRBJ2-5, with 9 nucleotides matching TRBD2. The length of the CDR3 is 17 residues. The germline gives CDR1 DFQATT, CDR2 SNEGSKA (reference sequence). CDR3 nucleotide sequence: TGCAGTGCTAGAGGTTCCTGGACTAGCGCCTCCCAAGAGATCCAGTACCTC. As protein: CSARGSWTSASQEIQYL.

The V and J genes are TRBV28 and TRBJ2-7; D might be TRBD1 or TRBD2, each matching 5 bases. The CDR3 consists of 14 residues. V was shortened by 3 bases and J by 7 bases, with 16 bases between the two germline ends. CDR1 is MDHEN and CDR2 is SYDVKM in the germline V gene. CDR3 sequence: CASSFWGLAGEQYF. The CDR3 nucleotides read TGTGCCAGCAGTTTCTGGGGGTTGGCCGGGGAGCAGTACTTC.

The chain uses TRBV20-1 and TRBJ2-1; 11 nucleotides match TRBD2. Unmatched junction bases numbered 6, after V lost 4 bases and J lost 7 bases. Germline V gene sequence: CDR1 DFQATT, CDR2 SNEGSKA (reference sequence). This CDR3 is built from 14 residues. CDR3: CSATHSGGGNEQFF. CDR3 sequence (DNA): TGCAGTGCTACTCATAGCGGGGGGGGGAATGAGCAGTTCTTC.

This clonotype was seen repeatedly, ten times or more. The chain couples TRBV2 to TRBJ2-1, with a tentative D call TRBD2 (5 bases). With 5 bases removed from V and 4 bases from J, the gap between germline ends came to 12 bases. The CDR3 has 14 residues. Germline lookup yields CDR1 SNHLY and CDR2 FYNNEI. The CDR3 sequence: CASSPRVEYNEQFF. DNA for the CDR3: TGTGCCAGCAGTCCGCGGGTAGAGTACAATGAGCAGTTCTTC.

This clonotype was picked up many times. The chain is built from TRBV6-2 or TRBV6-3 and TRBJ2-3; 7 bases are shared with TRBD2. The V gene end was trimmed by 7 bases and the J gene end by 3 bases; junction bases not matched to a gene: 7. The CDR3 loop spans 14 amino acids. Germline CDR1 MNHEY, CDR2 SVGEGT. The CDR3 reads CASNSGYITDTQYF. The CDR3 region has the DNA TGTGCCAGCAATAGCGGGTATATAACAGATACGCAGTATTTT.

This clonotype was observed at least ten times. CDR3 amino acids: CASSIDVISYEQYF. The CDR3 DNA sequence: TGTGCCAGTAGTATCGACGTAATCTCCTACGAGCAGTACTTC. The V and J genes are TRBV19 and TRBJ2-7; D remains ambiguous. Germline loops: CDR1 LNHDA, CDR2 SQIVND (reference sequence). The CDR3 has 14 residues. Deletions cut 3 bases from V and 0 bases from J, with 9 bases between.

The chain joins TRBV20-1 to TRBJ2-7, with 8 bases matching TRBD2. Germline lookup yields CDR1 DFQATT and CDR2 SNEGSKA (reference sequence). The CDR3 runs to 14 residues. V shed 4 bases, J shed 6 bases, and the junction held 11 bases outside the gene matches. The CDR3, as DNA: TGCAGTGCTATGACCGGGACTAGTGGTGTCGAGCAGTACTTC. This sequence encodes CSAMTGTSGVEQYF.